Each of the 18 T cell receptor beta chains below was sequenced from the same sample in a study of beta chain features in type 1 diabetes. The study reverse transcribed the entire isolated RNA, so it sequenced expressed TCRB transcripts. Clones were read by immunoSEQ multiplex PCR, and TCRdb kept only the in-frame ones, dropping some. The sample comprises more than 300,000 clones, more than 12% of which are singletons, and roughly 0.017% rests with the top ten. The sequencing input was naive CD4+ T cells from blood. The receptor set was obtained from a woman younger than 35 in good health.

The V and J genes are TRBV29-1 and TRBJ2-7, with 13 bases aligning to TRBD2. Trimming removed 7 bases from V and 1 base from J; junction bases left unmatched: 7. Germline V CDR1 and CDR2: SQVTM, ANQGSEA. The CDR3 is made up of 15 amino acids. CDR3 DNA: TGCAGCGCCCGACTAGCGGGAGGCCCTTCCTACGAGCAGTACTTC. Translating gives CSARLAGGPSYEQYF.

There are a few counts of this clone. The rearrangement links TRBV5-1 to TRBJ2-5; TRBD2 agrees at 9 bases. CDR3 size: 15 residues. CDR1 is SGHRS and CDR2 is YFSETQ in the germline V gene. Trimming at V came to 4 bases and at J to 1 base, leaving 5 bases not matched to a gene. CDR3 DNA sequence: TGCGCCAGCAGCGATCTAGCGGGGCCCCAAGAGACCCAGTACTTC. It is translated as CASSDLAGPQETQYF.

This clone showed up just a few times. The V call is TRBV7-6, the J call TRBJ2-2; the D gene is possibly TRBD2 (6 bases). From germline, CDR1 is SGHVS and CDR2 FNYEAQ. This CDR3 region has 15 residues. With 6 bases removed from V and 0 bases from J, the gap between germline ends came to 11 bases. The CDR3 here is CASRILASNTGELFF. In nucleotides, the CDR3 is TGTGCCAGCAGGATACTAGCCTCGAACACCGGGGAGCTGTTTTTT.

This clone was detected a few times. The genes are TRBV7-2 and TRBJ1-4; 7 bases match TRBD1. Germline CDR1 and CDR2: SGHTA and FQGNSA. The V gene end was trimmed by 5 bases and the J gene end by 8 bases; junction bases not matched to a gene: 11. This CDR3 is 15 amino acids long. This CDR3 reads CASSPGTADGEKLFF. CDR3 sequence (DNA): TGTGCCAGCAGCCCGGGGACAGCTGATGGCGAAAAACTGTTTTTT.

V and J are TRBV21-1 and TRBJ1-2. TRBV21-1 is shown as a pseudogene. The CDR3 covers 12 residues. CDR3 sequence reads: CASSRGREGYTF. CDR3 DNA: TGTGCCAGCAGCAGGGGACGGGAGGGCTACACCTTC.

This clone was detected only a few times. The V and J genes are TRBV5-1 and TRBJ2-5; tentatively, D is TRBD1 (5 bases). With 0 bases removed from V and 3 bases from J, the gap between germline ends came to 9 bases. From germline, CDR1 is SGHRS and CDR2 YFSETQ. This CDR3 has 14 residues. This CDR3 reads CASSLVGREETQYF. DNA of the CDR3: TGCGCCAGCAGCTTGGTGGGCAGGGAAGAGACCCAGTACTTC.

This clone was counted between two and nine times. This rearrangement joins TRBV29-1 to TRBJ2-7; 7 bases are a match to TRBD2. This CDR3 has 14 residues. The germline gives CDR1 SQVTM, CDR2 ANQGSEA. V gave up 7 bases and J gave up 1 base; unmatched junction bases: 10. This CDR3 is CSAGGSGVSYEQYF. The CDR3 DNA follows: TGCAGCGCCGGAGGGAGCGGGGTTTCCTACGAGCAGTACTTC.

This clone was seen only a few times. The gene calls are TRBV7-8 and TRBJ2-7, with no clear D. Germline V gene data show CDR1 as SGHVS and CDR2 as FQNEAQ. CDR3 size: 14 residues. V lost 8 bases and J 1 base, leaving 15 bases between the germline ends. CDR3 loop: CASAPRFQSYEQYF. CDR3 DNA: TGTGCCAGCGCTCCCCGCTTCCAGTCCTACGAGCAGTACTTC. Variable domain in full (rest from reference TRBV7-8 and TRBJ2-7): GAGVSQSPRYKVAKRGQDVALRCDPISGHVSLFWYQQALGQGPEFLTYFQNEAQLDKSGLPSDRFFAERPEGSVSTLKIQRTQQEDSAVYLCASAPRFQSYEQYFGPGTRLTVT.

The chain couples TRBV30 to TRBJ2-7; possible D gene TRBD1, 5 bases. The length of the CDR3 is 12 residues. CDR1 and CDR2 from the germline V gene are GTSNPN and SVGIG (reference sequence). The germline V and J ends were trimmed by 1 base and 7 bases, with 11 bases remaining between them. CDR3 coding DNA: TGTGCCTGGAGTGCGGACATACGGGAGCAGTACTTC. Protein sequence: CAWSADIREQYF.

The chain has TRBV11-1 and TRBJ1-2; D is perhaps TRBD1 (6 bases). This CDR3 is 15 amino acids long. Germline CDR1 and CDR2: SGHAT and FQDESV (reference sequence). Trimming took off 6 bases at V and 8 bases at J, with 22 bases between the two ends. The chain's CDR3 is CASSLGQTSPIGYTF. In nucleotides, the CDR3 is TGTGCCAGCAGTCTAGGACAGACCTCACCTATCGGCTACACCTTC.

V usage is TRBV18 and J usage is TRBJ2-3, with TRBD2 as a possible D gene (5 bases). The V end was cut by 3 bases, the J end by 0 bases, with 10 bases between. The length of the CDR3 is 15 residues. Germline V gene lookup returns CDR1 KGHSH and CDR2 LQKENI. The CDR3, as DNA: TGTGCCAGCTCACCTATCCCGGGGAGCACAGATACGCAGTATTTT. The encoded protein is CASSPIPGSTDTQYF.

Only a few counts were recorded for this clone. The CDR3: CASSQDRANTEAFF. The CDR3 coding sequence is TGCGCCAGCAGCCAAGACAGGGCGAACACTGAAGCTTTCTTT. The V gene is TRBV4-1, the J gene TRBJ1-1; a weak D match, TRBD1 (5 bases). Germline assignment: CDR1 MGHRA and CDR2 YSYEKL. The CDR3 contains 14 residues. The germline V and J ends were trimmed by 0 bases and 1 base, with 6 bases remaining between them.

A word on this clone: The junction and the germline gene differ at one end; a read error may be behind it. The chain is built from TRBV6-6 and TRBJ2-3; perhaps TRBD1 as D (6 bases). Germline V gives CDR1 MNHNY, CDR2 SVGAGI (reference sequence). The CDR3 has 13 amino acids. The CDR3 protein is CAGRTDSTDTQYF. DNA of the CDR3: TGTGCCGGCAGGACAGATAGCACAGATACGCAGTATTTT.

This clone was observed a few times. The V and J genes are TRBV7-2 and TRBJ2-3; 13 bases agree with TRBD2. After removal of 5 bases from V and 1 base from J, the junction contained 3 bases not matched to a gene. The CDR3 contains 16 residues. Germline V gives CDR1 SGHTA, CDR2 FQGNSA. The CDR3: CASSLGLAGGTDTQYF. For the CDR3, the DNA is TGTGCCAGCAGCCTCGGACTAGCGGGAGGCACAGATACGCAGTATTTT.

This clone was seen only a few times. The chain carries TRBV6-6 and TRBJ1-5; D gene unclear. The CDR3 spans 15 residues. V shed 2 bases and J shed 3 bases, with 11 bases lying between them. Germline V gene data show CDR1 as MNHNY and CDR2 as SVGAGI (reference sequence). The CDR3, as DNA: TGTGCCAGCAGTTACGGTCGGGTGCTCAATCAGCCCCAGCATTTT. It translates to CASSYGRVLNQPQHF.

The chain uses TRBV28 and TRBJ2-7; no reliable D call. The CDR3 is 14 residues long. The ends were cut back, 6 bases at V and 3 bases at J, with 15 bases in the middle. The germline gives CDR1 MDHEN, CDR2 SYDVKM. The CDR3 nucleotides are TGTGCCAGCAGGTACGGTTTGAAGCTCTACGAGCAGTACTTC. This sequence encodes CASRYGLKLYEQYF. The whole variable domain, filled in from reference TRBV28 and TRBJ2-7, reads DVKVTQSSRYLVKRTGEKVFLECVQDMDHENMFWYRQDPGLGLRLIYFSYDVKMKEKGDIPEGYSVSREKKERFSLILESASTNQTSMYLCASRYGLKLYEQYFGPGTRLTVT.

This chain links TRBV30 with TRBJ1-3; D possibly corresponds to TRBD1 (5 bases). Germline V gives CDR1 GTSNPN, CDR2 SVGIG (reference sequence). The ends were cut back, 8 bases at V and 0 bases at J, with 8 bases in the middle. The CDR3 has 12 residues. The CDR3: CANQGSGNTIYF. Written as DNA, the CDR3 is TGTGCCAACCAGGGCTCTGGAAACACCATATATTTT.

The chain couples TRBV28 to TRBJ2-1, with 15 bases identical to TRBD2. V trimming: 6 bases; J trimming: 9 bases; junction bases outside the gene matches: 6. The CDR3 covers 15 residues. The germline CDR1 and CDR2 sequences are MDHEN and SYDVKM. For the CDR3, the DNA is TGTGCCAGCAGCTTTACGGGACTAGCGGGAGGTGAGCAGTTCTTC. Its translation: CASSFTGLAGGEQFF.